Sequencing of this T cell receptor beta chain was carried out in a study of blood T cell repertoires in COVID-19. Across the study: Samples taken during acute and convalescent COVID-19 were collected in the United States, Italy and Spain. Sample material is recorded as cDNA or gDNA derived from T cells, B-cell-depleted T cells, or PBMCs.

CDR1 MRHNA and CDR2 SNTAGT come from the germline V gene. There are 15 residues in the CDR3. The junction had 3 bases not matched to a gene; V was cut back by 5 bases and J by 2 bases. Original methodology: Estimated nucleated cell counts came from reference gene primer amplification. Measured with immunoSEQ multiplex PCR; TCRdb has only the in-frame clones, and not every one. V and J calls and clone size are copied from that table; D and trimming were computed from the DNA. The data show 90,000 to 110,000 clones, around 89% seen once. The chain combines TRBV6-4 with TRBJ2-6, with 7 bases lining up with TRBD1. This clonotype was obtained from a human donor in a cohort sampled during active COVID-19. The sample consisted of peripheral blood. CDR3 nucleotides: TGTGCCAGCAGTCCAGGGGGAACTGGGGCCAACGTCCTGACTTTC. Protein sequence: CASSPGGTGANVLTF.